These 28 T cell receptor beta chains came from one sample sequenced in a study of post-analysis software for immune sequencing data. Whole-study findings and limits: The five TRBV segments detected at higher frequency in patients than in controls included TRBV5-6, TRBV5-1 and TRBV20-1.

Their antigens remain unidentified. Incorporated into the TCR beta cDNA libraries were unique molecular identifiers, which served to reduce PCR and sequencing biases. TCRdb fed the PCR reads into MiXCR, producing one record per CDR3 protein. The table shows some 190,000 distinct CDR3 sequences, with 25% to 30% occurring only once. The specimen sequenced was blood. These receptors were obtained from a girl aged 2 to 17 with multiple sclerosis.

This clonotype was detected many times. V gene TRBV6-5 combines with J gene TRBJ2-5; perhaps TRBD2 as D (5 bases). Trimming took 5 bases from V and 0 from J, leaving 13 bases between them. CDR1 and CDR2 (germline): MNHEY, SVGAGI. The CDR3 consists of 15 residues. CDR3 loop: CASSPGLVYQETQYF. CDR3 nucleotides: TGTGCCAGCAGTCCAGGACTGGTGTACCAAGAGACCCAGTACTTC.

This clonotype turned up a few times. The V and J genes are TRBV5-1 and TRBJ2-2; 7 bases are shared with TRBD1. Trimming cost V 4 bases and J 5 bases; bases outside gene matches: 8. CDR3 size: 15 residues. Germline V gene lookup returns CDR1 SGHRS and CDR2 YFSETQ. The CDR3 DNA sequence: TGCGCCAGCAGCCAACAGGGGCAGTGGACCGGGGAGCTGTTTTTT. Encoded protein: CASSQQGQWTGELFF. Filled out from reference TRBV5-1 and TRBJ2-2, the complete variable domain reads KAGVTQTPRYLIKTRGQQVTLSCSPISGHRSVSWYQQTPGQGLQFLFEYFSETQRNKGNFPGRFSGRQFSNSRSEMNVSTLELGDSALYLCASSQQGQWTGELFFGEGSRLTVL.

In its sample, this clonotype was seen many times. The V call is TRBV12-3 or TRBV12-4, the J call TRBJ2-1; D gene uncertain. The V and J ends lost 5 bases and 0 bases respectively, with 8 bases between them. The CDR3 totals 14 residues. This chain's CDR3 is CASSRTPSYNEQFF. CDR3 in DNA: TGTGCCAGCAGTAGGACGCCCTCCTACAATGAGCAGTTCTTC.

The sample holds a few counts of this clonotype. The chain links TRBV18 to TRBJ1-6, with D possibly being TRBD1 (5 bases). Trimming removed 1 base at V and 0 bases at J, with 7 bases between. Germline CDR1 is KGHSH and CDR2 is LQKENI. The CDR3 extends over 16 amino acids. The chain's CDR3 is CASSPRGFSYNSPLHF. In DNA form, the CDR3 reads TGTGCCAGCTCACCACGGGGCTTCTCCTATAATTCACCCCTCCACTTT.

A note on this clonotype: A much larger clone lies a single base off, so this may be a read error. The chain combines TRBV28 with TRBJ2-7; a possible D gene is TRBD2 (6 bases). The length of the CDR3 is 14 residues. Germline CDR1 MDHEN, CDR2 SYDVKM. The CDR3 DNA follows: TGTGCCAACAGTACGAGACGGGAGACTGGCGAGCAGTACTTC. It translates to CANSTRRETGEQYF.

This clonotype was observed a handful of times. This chain joins TRBV3-1 and TRBJ2-3; 8 bases are a match to TRBD2. Germline CDR1 LGHDT, CDR2 YNNKEL (reference sequence). This CDR3 spans 13 amino acids. Trimming took 3 bases from V and 6 from J; bases not matched to a gene: 2. The CDR3 DNA follows: TGTGCCAGCAGCCACGGGGGGGCCGATACGCAGTATTTT. Translation gives CASSHGGADTQYF.

The chain uses TRBV29-1 and TRBJ2-1; 16 bases fit TRBD2. The V segment lost 6 bases and the J segment 0 bases; nucleotides outside the gene matches: 11. The CDR3 loop spans 19 amino acids. Germline V lookup: CDR1 SQVTM, CDR2 ANQGSEA. CDR3 nucleotide sequence: TGCAGCGTCCCAAGGGGACTAGCGGGGGGGCTGCGCTCCTACAATGAGCAGTTCTTC. Protein product: CSVPRGLAGGLRSYNEQFF.

This clonotype was recorded many times. The chain recombines TRBV29-1 with TRBJ2-7; D is unresolved. V was shortened by 4 bases and J by 9 bases, with 10 bases between the two germline ends. Germline-derived CDR1 and CDR2 are SQVTM and ANQGSEA. The CDR3 spans 10 residues. This chain's CDR3 is CSVVTVSQYF. CDR3 bases: TGCAGCGTTGTGACTGTCTCGCAGTACTTC.

This chain connects TRBV30 to TRBJ1-4, with 8 nucleotides matching TRBD1. The CDR3 totals 19 residues. CDR1 and CDR2 (germline): GTSNPN, SVGIG (reference sequence). Trimming took 2 bases from V and 0 from J; bases not matched to a gene: 14. CDR3 in DNA: TGTGCCTGGAGTCCTCGGACAGGGTGGGTCAGTGCAACTAATGAAAAACTGTTTTTT. This encodes CAWSPRTGWVSATNEKLFF.

The table lists this clonotype with a few counts. The chain is built from TRBV29-1 and TRBJ2-5, with D perhaps TRBD2 (7 bases). The length of the CDR3 is 12 residues. Trimming shortened V by 3 bases and J by 11 bases, and 16 bases separated the two germline ends. Germline V gene lookup returns CDR1 SQVTM and CDR2 ANQGSEA. The CDR3 spells CSVDPGGREQYF. CDR3 DNA sequence: TGCAGCGTTGACCCGGGGGGCCGGGAGCAGTACTTC. Combining the CDR3 with reference TRBV29-1 and TRBJ2-5 gives the whole variable domain SAVISQKPSRDICQRGTSLTIQCQVDSQVTMMFWYRQQPGQSLTLIATANQGSEATYESGFVIDKFPISRPNLTFSTLTVSNMSPEDSSIYLCSVDPGGREQYFGPGTRLLVL.

The chain is built from TRBV5-1 and TRBJ2-1, with D perhaps matching TRBD1 or TRBD2 (6 bases each). The CDR3 totals 15 residues. V gave up 6 bases and J gave up 0 bases, with 13 bases separating them. Germline loops: CDR1 SGHRS, CDR2 YFSETQ. The CDR3 nucleotides are TGCGCCAGCAATACTCGGGGGCCCTCCTACAATGAGCAGTTCTTC. The encoded protein is CASNTRGPSYNEQFF.

This clonotype was found once. Just one base apart from a much larger clone, this may be a read error. The chain carries TRBV20-1 and TRBJ2-5; 9 nucleotides line up with TRBD2. The CDR3 loop spans 15 amino acids. Trimming removed 2 bases from V and 11 bases from J; junction bases left unmatched: 15. CDR1 is DFQATT, CDR2 SNEGSKA, per germline (reference sequence). CDR3 nucleotide sequence: TGCAGTGCTAGACTTAGCGGGAGTGATAGCAATGAGCAGTACTTC. Its protein is CSARLSGSDSNEQYF.

This clonotype was seen repeatedly, ten times or more. The chain links TRBV20-1 to TRBJ2-1; 10 bases are a match to TRBD2. The CDR3 runs to 14 residues. J lost 1 base, V lost 6 bases, and 3 bases had no gene match. Germline V gives CDR1 DFQATT, CDR2 SNEGSKA (reference sequence). The CDR3 loop is CSARTSGSYNEQFF. DNA of the CDR3: TGCAGTGCCCGGACTAGCGGTTCCTACAATGAGCAGTTCTTC.

This clonotype has ten or more counts. The chain couples TRBV5-1 to TRBJ1-4, with TRBD1 matching over 8 bases. CDR3 length equals 16 residues. Losses at the gene ends were 0 bases for V and 7 bases for J; bases not matched to a gene: 8. Germline values: CDR1 SGHRS, CDR2 YFSETQ. The CDR3 is CASSLAAQGGPEKLFF. In DNA, the CDR3 is TGCGCCAGCAGCTTGGCCGCACAGGGGGGACCTGAAAAACTGTTTTTT.

The V call is TRBV20-1, the J call TRBJ2-3, with 9 nucleotides matching TRBD2. The germline gives CDR1 DFQATT, CDR2 SNEGSKA (reference sequence). V shed 3 bases and J 6 bases; nucleotides not matched to a gene: 7. The CDR3 length is 14 residues. CDR3 nucleotides: TGCAGTGCTAGTCTGCGGGAGGGGCGCGATACGCAGTATTTT. Protein sequence: CSASLREGRDTQYF.

The gene calls are TRBV6-1 and TRBJ2-7, with D possibly TRBD1 on 6 matching bases. CDR3 length: 13 amino acids. Trimming shortened V by 3 bases and J by 1 base, and 7 bases separated the two germline ends. CDR1 and CDR2 (germline): MNHNS, SASEGT. The CDR3, as DNA: TGTGCCAGCAGTGAGGGGGCGTCCTACGAGCAGTACTTC. Protein sequence: CASSEGASYEQYF.

This clonotype has a handful of counts. The chain links TRBV10-2 to TRBJ1-6; D is ambiguous. Trimming left V 2 bases short and J 10 bases short, with 24 bases between. This CDR3 spans 18 amino acids. From germline, CDR1 is WSHSY and CDR2 SAAADI. CDR3 DNA sequence: TGCGCCAGCAGTGAGCCTACCTTGAGAGGTGGAGAAAGGTCACCCCTCCACTTT. It codes for CASSEPTLRGGERSPLHF.

The CDR3 reads CASNLSPLGEQFF. CDR3 coding DNA: TGTGCCAGCAACTTGAGTCCCCTAGGTGAGCAGTTCTTC. The V and J genes are TRBV7-9 and TRBJ2-1; no reliable D call. CDR3 length: 13 amino acids. CDR1 is SEHNR, CDR2 FQNEAQ, per germline (reference sequence). V lost 7 bases to trimming and J lost 9 bases, with 16 bases between them. The full variable domain, with the rest looked up from reference TRBV7-9 and TRBJ2-1, is DTGVSQNPRHKITKRGQNVTFRCDPISEHNRLYWYRQTLGQGPEFLTYFQNEAQLEKSRLLSDRFSAERPKGSFSTLEIQRTEQGDSAMYLCASNLSPLGEQFFGPGTRLTVL.

The rearrangement joins TRBV7-9 to TRBJ2-7; TRBD1 matches at 9 bases. The J call is uncertain, as TRBJ2-5 better fits the DNA end. CDR1 is SEHNR, CDR2 FQNEAQ, per germline (reference sequence). This CDR3 comprises 13 residues. The DNA of the CDR3 is TGTGCCAGCAGCCCAACAGGGGGCGAGACCCAGTACTTC. Protein sequence: CASSPTGGETQYF.

The chain links TRBV3-1 to TRBJ1-2; 7 positions agree with TRBD1. V shed 1 base and J 10 bases; nucleotides not matched to a gene: 9. The CDR3 sequence is 14 residues long. CDR1 and CDR2 from the germline V gene are LGHDT and YNNKEL (reference sequence). This CDR3 is CASSQGRGGRVYTF. CDR3 in DNA: TGTGCCAGCAGCCAAGGCAGAGGGGGCCGAGTCTACACCTTC.

This clonotype has a handful of counts. This chain joins TRBV7-3 and TRBJ2-1; tentatively, D is TRBD2 (5 bases). Per the germline V gene, CDR1 is SGHTA and CDR2 is FQGTGA. V shed 5 bases and J shed 6 bases, with 14 bases lying between them. CDR3 length: 14 residues. The CDR3 sequence is CASSNGLPSNEQFF. In nucleotides, the CDR3 is TGTGCCAGCAGCAATGGACTGCCCAGCAATGAGCAGTTCTTC.

The chain recombines TRBV19 with TRBJ1-2; D not certain. The germline CDR1 and CDR2 sequences are LNHDA and SQIVND (reference sequence). V shed 4 bases and J shed 4 bases, with 7 bases lying between them. The CDR3 extends over 12 amino acids. The CDR3, as DNA: TGTGCCAGTAGTAGCCCCGGCTATGGCTACACCTTC. It encodes CASSSPGYGYTF.

This clonotype was counted only a few times. CDR3: CASSLGGGAGSAEQYF. CDR3 coding DNA: TGTGCCAGCAGCTTAGGAGGGGGCGCTGGGTCGGCCGAGCAGTACTTC. The chain recombines TRBV7-7 with TRBJ2-7; 7 nucleotides match TRBD1. CDR3 length: 16 residues. From germline, CDR1 is SSHAT and CDR2 FNYEAQ (reference sequence). V dropped 1 base and J dropped 6; count of bases not matched to a gene: 12. Drawing the rest from reference TRBV7-7 and TRBJ2-7, the complete variable domain is GAGVSQSPRYKVTKRGQDVTLRCDPISSHATLYWYQQALGQGPEFLTYFNYEAQPDKSGLPSDRFSAERPEGSISTLTIQRTEQRDSAMYRCASSLGGGAGSAEQYFGPGTRLTVT.

The chain has TRBV11-2 and TRBJ1-1; D remains ambiguous. The CDR3 is made up of 13 amino acids. Germline loops: CDR1 SGHAT, CDR2 FQNNGV. V lost 3 bases and J 1 base, leaving 6 bases between the germline ends. The CDR3: CASSFLQNTEAFF. The CDR3 DNA is TGTGCCAGCAGCTTTTTGCAGAACACTGAAGCTTTCTTT.

J is TRBJ2-4 and V is TRBV29-1, with D maybe TRBD1 (5 bases). Near its end, the DNA agrees better with TRBJ2-5, so the J call may be wrong. Germline CDR1 and CDR2: SQVTM and ANQGSEA. This CDR3 is 13 amino acids long. The CDR3 protein is CSVDAQEQETQYF. Here the CDR3 DNA reads TGCAGCGTTGATGCACAGGAGCAAGAGACCCAGTACTTC.

This clonotype was recorded a few times. This rearrangement joins TRBV12-3 or TRBV12-4 to TRBJ1-1; the D gene is possibly TRBD1 (6 bases). Trimming removed 3 bases from V and 0 bases from J, with 8 bases in between. This CDR3 contains 14 residues. This CDR3 is CASSFDRLNTEAFF. The DNA of the CDR3 is TGTGCCAGCAGTTTTGACAGGCTGAACACTGAAGCTTTCTTT.

With respect to this clonotype: A read error may be the cause here, since a much bigger clone is one base away. The chain has TRBV20-1 and TRBJ2-1; TRBD1 agrees at 8 bases. The CDR3 extends over 14 amino acids. Unmatched junction bases numbered 5, after V lost 7 bases and J lost 0 bases. Germline CDR1 and CDR2: DFQATT and SNEGSKA (reference sequence). The DNA for the CDR3 is TGCAGTGTTCCCGACAGGGGCTCCTACAATGAGCAGTTCTTC. It codes for CSVPDRGSYNEQFF.

The CDR3 protein is CASSRQLGEETQYF. As DNA, the CDR3 is TGCGCCAGCAGCAGGCAGTTGGGAGAAGAGACCCAGTACTTC. V gene TRBV5-1 combines with J gene TRBJ2-5; weak D call: TRBD2 (5 bases). This CDR3 contains 14 residues. Per the germline V gene, CDR1 is SGHRS and CDR2 is YFSETQ. V lost 4 bases and J 3 bases, leaving 13 bases between the germline ends.